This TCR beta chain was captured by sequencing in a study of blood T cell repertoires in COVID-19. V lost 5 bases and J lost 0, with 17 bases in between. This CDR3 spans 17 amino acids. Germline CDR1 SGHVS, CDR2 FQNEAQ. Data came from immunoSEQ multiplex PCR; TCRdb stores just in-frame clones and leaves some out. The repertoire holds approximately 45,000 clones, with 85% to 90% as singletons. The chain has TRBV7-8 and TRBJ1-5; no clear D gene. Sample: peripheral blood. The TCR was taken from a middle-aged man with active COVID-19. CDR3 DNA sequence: TGTGCCAGCAGCCTCGGGAGATCGACCCTTAGCAATCAGCCCCAGCATTTT. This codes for CASSLGRSTLSNQPQHF.